Presented here are 13 T cell receptor beta chains from one specimen sequenced in a study of blood T cell repertoires in COVID-19. Repertoires were generated with immunoSEQ multiplex PCR, while TCRdb's copy carries only in-frame clones and drops some. The sample has roughly 300,000 clones, 87% seen once; the top ten hold over 0.8%. What was sequenced was PBMCs or T cells enriched from blood (not recorded which). The receptors originated from a woman aged 25 to 39 who had recovered from COVID-19.

This chain uses TRBV21-1 with TRBJ1-2; TRBD1, the table's D call, lacks a check against the DNA. TRBV21-1 is a pseudogene locus. The CDR3 length is 16 residues. In nucleotides, the CDR3 is TGTGCCAGCAGCAAAGGATCACAGGGGAAAATCTATGGCTACACCTTC. As protein: CASSKGSQGKIYGYTF.

This chain connects TRBV29-1 to TRBJ1-2, with a weak D call TRBD1 (6 bases). V was shortened by 6 bases and J by 4 bases, with 9 bases between the two germline ends. Per germline, CDR1 SQVTM and CDR2 ANQGSEA. The CDR3 covers 11 residues. CDR3 nucleotide sequence: TGCAGCGTACAGGGAATCTATGGCTACACCTTC. This codes for CSVQGIYGYTF.

The V gene is TRBV4-3, the J gene TRBJ2-3; D perhaps matches TRBD1 (5 bases). Germline CDR1 LGHNA, CDR2 YSLEER. Trimming removed 3 bases from V and 0 bases from J, with 10 bases in between. The CDR3 extends over 15 amino acids. CDR3 loop: CASSHSRGSTDTQYF. The CDR3 region has the DNA TGCGCCAGCAGCCACTCTAGGGGTAGCACAGATACGCAGTATTTT.

V usage is TRBV30 and J usage is TRBJ1-5; possible D gene TRBD1, 5 bases. V was shortened by 5 bases and J by 5 bases, with 13 bases between the two germline ends. The CDR3 has 13 amino acids. The germline V gene encodes CDR1 GTSNPN and CDR2 SVGIG (reference sequence). CDR3 DNA: TGTGCCTGGGCCGCGTCGGGGGATCAGCCCCAGCATTTT. It specifies CAWAASGDQPQHF.

This chain connects TRBV7-8 to TRBJ1-3; 9 nucleotides match TRBD1. The V and J ends lost 5 bases and 5 bases, in that order; junction bases with no gene match: 10. CDR3 length: 16 amino acids. Per the germline V gene, CDR1 is SGHVS and CDR2 is FQNEAQ. DNA for the CDR3: TGTGCCAGCAGCGTCACAGGGGGCCCTGGAAGAAACACCATATATTTT. The encoded protein is CASSVTGGPGRNTIYF.

The chain links TRBV5-6 to TRBJ1-2; D is possibly TRBD1 (6 bases). This CDR3 comprises 15 residues. Trimming stripped 6 bases from V and 3 bases from J, with 18 bases between. The germline V gene has CDR1 SGHDT and CDR2 YYEEEE. CDR3: CASTPTPQGYYGYTF. For the CDR3, the DNA is TGTGCCAGCACCCCAACCCCACAGGGCTACTATGGCTACACCTTC.

Concerning this clone: Germline is not matched at one junction end, which may reflect a read error. This chain uses TRBV5-1 with TRBJ2-1; 15 bases are a match to TRBD2. CDR3 length: 17 amino acids. The germline V gene encodes CDR1 SGHRS and CDR2 YFSETQ. The CDR3 is CARSWGTSGGTYNEQFF. The CDR3 nucleotides read TGCGCCCGCAGCTGGGGGACTAGCGGGGGGACCTACAATGAGCAGTTCTTC.

This rearrangement joins TRBV6-6 to TRBJ1-3, with 7 bases fitting TRBD1. This CDR3 has 16 amino acids. V shed 2 bases and J 2 bases; nucleotides not matched to a gene: 6. CDR1 and CDR2 (germline): MNHNY, SVGAGI (reference sequence). This chain's CDR3 is CASSYRPGQPGNTIYF. The CDR3 nucleotides read TGTGCCAGCAGTTACCGCCCGGGACAGCCTGGAAACACCATATATTTT.

CDR3 DNA sequence: TGCGCCAGCAGTGAGAGAGTAGGACAGGGGGAGCACACCGGGGAGCTGTTTTTT. Encoded protein: CASSERVGQGEHTGELFF. The V call is TRBV10-2, the J call TRBJ2-2, with 10 bases identical to TRBD1. V trimming: 2 bases; J trimming: 3 bases; junction bases outside the gene matches: 9. The CDR3 totals 18 residues. CDR1 is WSHSY and CDR2 is SAAADI in the germline V gene.

J is TRBJ2-3 and V is TRBV11-3; 7 positions agree with TRBD2. CDR3 size: 14 residues. Germline CDR1 and CDR2: SGHNT and YENEEA. V gave up 5 bases and J gave up 4 bases; unmatched junction bases: 6. As DNA, the CDR3 is TGTGCCAGCAGCCCCACTGCGGGGGCAGATACGCAGTATTTT. Translated: CASSPTAGADTQYF.

This clone was seen just once. The gene calls are TRBV2 and TRBJ1-1; 8 bases map to TRBD1. There are 14 residues in the CDR3. Per germline, CDR1 SNHLY and CDR2 FYNNEI. J was trimmed by 0 bases and V by 6 bases; bases with no gene match: 3. The CDR3 reads CASSRDRLNTEAFF. In DNA form, the CDR3 reads TGTGCCAGCAGCAGGGACAGGTTGAACACTGAAGCTTTCTTT.

V gene TRBV5-4 combines with J gene TRBJ2-7, with TRBD1 as a possible D gene (6 bases). Germline CDR1 is SGHNT and CDR2 is YYREEE (reference sequence). Trimming stripped 4 bases from V and 0 bases from J, with 14 bases between. The CDR3 covers 15 residues. The CDR3 nucleotides are TGTGCCAGCAGCGACACAGGGCCCTTCTCCTACGAGCAGTACTTC. This gives the protein CASSDTGPFSYEQYF.

The rearrangement joins TRBV2 to TRBJ2-2, with a weak D call TRBD2 (6 bases). This CDR3 has 11 residues. Trimming shortened V by 10 bases and J by 5 bases, and 8 bases separated the two germline ends. Germline lookup yields CDR1 SNHLY and CDR2 FYNNEI. CDR3 nucleotides: TGTGCCACGGAGGGGACCGGGGAGCTGTTTTTT. Translating gives CATEGTGELFF.